The clone carrying this T cell receptor (beta chain) has a handful of counts. From germline, CDR1 is SEHNR and CDR2 FQNEAQ (reference sequence). V was pared by 3 bases and J by 1 base, with 6 bases between. The CDR3 contains 13 residues. The source of the sample is a study of blood T cell repertoires in COVID-19. About the study: Sites across the United States, Italy and Spain contributed samples from acute and convalescent COVID-19. The cDNA or gDNA used as material had been derived from T cells, B-cell-depleted T cells, or PBMCs.

In the original processing: Cell counts per sample came from amplifying reference gene primers. Using immunoSEQ multiplex PCR, the repertoire was profiled, and TCRdb retains in-frame clones only, with some absent. Clonal size and the V and J genes are those of that table, whereas D and trimming came from the DNA. The data contain fewer than 400,000 clones, approximately 89% of them singletons. In Seattle, patients joined the study during active infection and were tracked longitudinally. The TCR sequence derives from a woman aged 30 to 39 with COVID-19, enrolled during active disease. V gene TRBV7-9 combines with J gene TRBJ2-5, with D possibly matching TRBD1 (5 bases). Sequencing input: peripheral blood. Here the CDR3 reads CASSFGAQETQYF. The DNA of the CDR3 is TGTGCCAGCAGCTTTGGGGCCCAAGAGACCCAGTACTTC.